This entry concerns a single T cell receptor (beta chain). Its binding antigen is unknown. Base qualities are not at hand, and no much larger clone is one base apart. Libraries came from 5' RACE. The instrument was a NextSeq 500. The TCR library protocol attached unique molecular identifiers to individual cDNA molecules to correct for sequencing error and PCR bias. Both TCR alpha and beta chains were sequenced, and tight co-correlation was observed between alpha and beta sequence abundances in each sample. From the authors' description of their analysis: Decombinator V4 was used to perform V gene, J gene and CDR3 annotation of TCR sequences. TCRs were defined as expanded if a significant change between any two time points was detected under a Poisson model with p below 0.0001. TCR abundances were normalised to the total number of TCRs sequenced per sample and were expressed as counts per million. VDJdb, accessed 1 November 2021, was searched for CMV, EBV and SARS-CoV-2 annotated TCRs, with TCRs annotated for multiple antigens excluded. TCRdb reran the public reads through fastp at Q25 and MiXCR, keeping productive beta chains. Each CDR3 protein appears once, grouped with its most common genes and DNA. The V and J calls and clone size come from TCRdb's table, not from the authors' own analysis. The sample table shows around 35,000 distinct CDR3 sequences, and around 5.7% are seen once. The ten largest clones capture roughly 5% of the sample.

This sample stems from a study of early T cells in non-severe SARS-CoV-2 infection (dated by TCRdb to 2020 to 2022). Background on the whole study: Because TCR sequencing relied on bulk RNA taken from unsorted whole blood, pairing of alpha and beta chains was not possible. Here is what the overall study found, with its caveats: VDJdb matching was skewed toward anti-spike CD8 responses and likely underestimated virus-specific expansions by missing private and CD4 specificities.

A case-control design nested within a healthcare worker cohort in London, UK, was used, with weekly nasopharyngeal swab PCR tests and blood sampling performed. Healthcare workers were recruited between 23 and 31 March 2020, during the week of the UK lockdown, and were followed weekly for up to about 15 weeks. The material sequenced was whole blood. The clonotype was recovered from an adult who was a healthcare worker with PCR-confirmed SARS-CoV-2 infection or an uninfected control (not recorded which).

CDR3 region: CSVERSYNEQFF. The nucleotides read TGCAGCGTCGAGCGGTCCTACAATGAGCAGTTCTTC. The V and J genes are TRBV29-1 and TRBJ2-1, and perhaps TRBD2 as D gene, on 5 matching bases. Trimming takes 6 bases from V and 1 base from J, and the germline ends sit 7 bases apart. Taken from cysteine to phenylalanine, the CDR3 has 12 residues. Of the read, only the CDR3 DNA is kept; its 36 bases are in frame from base 1. Looking up the germline V gene yields CDR1 SQVTM and CDR2 ANQGSEA.